This T cell receptor (beta chain) was sequenced in a study of blood T cell repertoires in COVID-19. Study at large: T cells, B-cell-depleted T cells, or PBMCs provided the cDNA or gDNA that served as material.

Authors' processing steps: The authors estimated nucleated cell counts from reference gene primer amplification. The data were produced by immunoSEQ multiplex PCR, yet TCRdb's version contains in-frame clones alone and is incomplete. D and trimming come from the DNA, and the V and J calls and clone size come from that table. There are 100,000 to 150,000 clones in the sample; around 81% occur only once, and 8.4% lies in the top ten. Sequenced sample: peripheral blood. The receptor comes from an older woman with active or convalescent COVID-19.

CDR3 protein: CASSQDSGTGALGGYTF. In DNA form, the CDR3 reads TGTGCCAGCAGCCAAGACTCTGGGACAGGGGCTTTAGGAGGCTACACCTTC. This chain uses TRBV4-2 with TRBJ1-2; 10 nucleotides agree with TRBD1. The germline V gene encodes CDR1 LGHNA and CDR2 YNFKEQ. There are 17 residues in the CDR3. J lost 8 bases, V lost 0 bases, and 12 bases had no gene match.